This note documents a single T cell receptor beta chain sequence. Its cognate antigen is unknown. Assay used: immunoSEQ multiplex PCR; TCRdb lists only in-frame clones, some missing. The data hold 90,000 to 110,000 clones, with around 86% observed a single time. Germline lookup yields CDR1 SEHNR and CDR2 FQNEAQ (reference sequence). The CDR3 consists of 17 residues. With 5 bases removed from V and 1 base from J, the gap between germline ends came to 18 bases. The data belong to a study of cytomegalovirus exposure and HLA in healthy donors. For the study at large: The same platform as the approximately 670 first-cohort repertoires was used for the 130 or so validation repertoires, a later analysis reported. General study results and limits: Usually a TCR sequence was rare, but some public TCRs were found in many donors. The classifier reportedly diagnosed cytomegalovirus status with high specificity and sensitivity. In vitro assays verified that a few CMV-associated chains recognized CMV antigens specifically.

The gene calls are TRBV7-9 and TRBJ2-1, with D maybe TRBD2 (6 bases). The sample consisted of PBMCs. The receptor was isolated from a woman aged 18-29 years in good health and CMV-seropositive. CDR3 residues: CASSRPTSFESYNEQFF. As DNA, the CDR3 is TGTGCCAGCAGCCGCCCGACTAGTTTCGAGTCCTACAATGAGCAGTTCTTC.